This T cell receptor beta chain was found in a study of T cell changes during pregnancy in multiple sclerosis. The ends were cut back, 3 bases at V and 0 bases at J, with 3 bases in the middle. There are 13 residues in the CDR3. Germline V CDR1 and CDR2: MNHEY, SVGAGI. The protocol was immunoSEQ multiplex PCR, while the TCRdb copy is restricted to in-frame clones and leaves out a portion. The sample has roughly 70,000 clones, 90% seen once. This clone occurred a few times. The rearrangement uses TRBV6-5 and TRBJ1-5; D is unresolved. The origin of this receptor is a female donor with multiple sclerosis, enrolled in a pregnancy study. The starting material was peripheral blood, obtained in the third trimester of pregnancy. The CDR3 here is CASSYNSNQPQHF. In DNA, the CDR3 is TGTGCCAGCAGTTATAATAGCAATCAGCCCCAGCATTTT.